This T cell receptor (beta chain) originates from a study of blood T cell repertoires in COVID-19. Study summary: Acute and convalescent COVID-19 specimens originated in the United States, Italy and Spain.

CDR3 length equals 13 residues. The germline gives CDR1 MNHEY, CDR2 SVGAGI. V lost 7 bases and J 7 bases, leaving 17 bases between the germline ends. Per the study methods: Amplification from reference gene primers served as the basis for estimated nucleated cell counts. Clones were read by immunoSEQ multiplex PCR, and TCRdb kept only the in-frame ones, dropping some. Clone size and V and J calls were adopted from that table, with D and trimming inferred from the DNA. The data contain around 400,000 clones, around 87% of them singletons. Sequences were obtained from peripheral blood. The chain is built from TRBV6-5 and TRBJ2-7; perhaps TRBD1 as D (6 bases). The TCR was taken from a woman aged 55-70 years with COVID-19, enrolled during active disease. The CDR3 DNA follows: TGTGCCAGCACACGGACAGTCCGAAGGGAGCAGTACTTC. Protein sequence: CASTRTVRREQYF.